The 24 T cell receptor beta chains given below trace back to one sample, sequenced in a study of T cell responses to AZD1222 COVID-19 vaccine. TCRdb's copy holds only in-frame clones and misses some; the assay was immunoSEQ multiplex PCR. The sample includes more than 100,000 clones, just over 90% of them seen just once. The sample was peripheral blood, taken 28 days after the second AZD1222 dose. These receptors were obtained from an adult who received the AZD1222 COVID-19 vaccine.

V gene TRBV15 combines with J gene TRBJ2-1; 11 positions agree with TRBD2. Looked up from germline, CDR1 is LNHNV and CDR2 is YYDKDF (reference sequence). The CDR3 length is 16 residues. V lost 5 bases and J lost 1; bases outside the gene matches: 4. CDR3 sequence reads: CATSRRLAGSYNEQFF. The CDR3 DNA reads TGTGCCACCAGCCGACGACTAGCGGGATCCTACAATGAGCAGTTCTTC.

This sequence joins TRBV11-2 and TRBJ2-2, with unresolved D. The CDR3 spans 13 residues. V gave up 2 bases and J gave up 4 bases, with 5 bases separating them. CDR1 and CDR2 (germline): SGHAT, FQNNGV. The CDR3 sequence is CASSLLRTGELFF. The CDR3 bases are TGTGCCAGCAGCTTATTGCGCACCGGGGAGCTGTTTTTT.

The chain couples TRBV15 to TRBJ2-3; TRBD2 might be the D (5 bases). V lost 0 bases, J lost 2 bases, and 12 bases lay in between. The length of the CDR3 is 16 residues. CDR1 and CDR2 (germline): LNHNV, YYDKDF (reference sequence). CDR3 in DNA: TGTGCCACCAGCAGAGACCTTGGAGCGGCCACAGATACGCAGTATTTT. It is translated as CATSRDLGAATDTQYF.

The CDR3 DNA is TGTGCCTGGCACCGGACAGGGGGGAGCAACTATGGCTACACCTTC. Translated, it gives CAWHRTGGSNYGYTF. The chain has TRBV30 and TRBJ1-2, with 10 positions matching TRBD1. V was clipped by 5 bases and J by 2 bases; unmatched bases: 8. This CDR3 has 15 residues. Per germline, CDR1 GTSNPN and CDR2 SVGIG (reference sequence).

J is TRBJ1-5 and V is TRBV7-2; D is unclear. There are 14 residues in the CDR3. V lost 1 base and J 6 bases, leaving 10 bases between the germline ends. The germline gives CDR1 SGHTA, CDR2 FQGNSA. CDR3 region: CASSLGGLSQPQHF. The CDR3 DNA reads as TGTGCCAGCAGCTTAGGCGGATTAAGTCAGCCCCAGCATTTT.

The chain employs TRBV4-3 and TRBJ1-5, with D perhaps TRBD1 (5 bases). The CDR3 length is 14 residues. The germline CDR1 and CDR2 sequences are LGHNA and YSLEER. Deletions cut 4 bases from V and 7 bases from J, with 14 bases between. The CDR3 DNA sequence: TGCGCCAGCAGCCCTGACAGATCCGGCCAGCCCCAGCATTTT. This codes for CASSPDRSGQPQHF.

The rearrangement links TRBV18 to TRBJ2-1; D remains ambiguous. The germline V gene encodes CDR1 KGHSH and CDR2 LQKENI. This CDR3 spans 14 amino acids. The V gene lost 4 bases and the J gene lost 5 bases, with 12 bases spanning the gap. Here the CDR3 reads CASSHQAGDNEQFF. In DNA, the CDR3 is TGTGCCAGCTCACATCAAGCTGGGGACAATGAGCAGTTCTTC. Full variable domain (rest looked up from reference TRBV18 and TRBJ2-1): NAGVMQNPRHLVRRRGQEARLRCSPMKGHSHVYWYRQLPEEGLKFMVYLQKENIIDESGMPKERFSAEFPKEGPSILRIQQVVRGDSAAYFCASSHQAGDNEQFFGPGTRLTVL.

Here the CDR3 reads CASSLAGLAGNLNEQFF. CDR3 nucleotide sequence: TGTGCCAGCAGCTTAGCCGGACTAGCGGGCAACCTCAATGAGCAGTTCTTC. The chain has TRBV11-1 and TRBJ2-1, with 11 bases that match TRBD2. Trimming removed 0 bases from V and 6 bases from J; junction bases left unmatched: 7. The CDR3 is 17 amino acids. Germline CDR1 SGHAT, CDR2 FQDESV (reference sequence). Complete variable domain (other parts from reference TRBV11-1 and TRBJ2-1): EAEVAQSPRYKITEKSQAVAFWCDPISGHATLYWYRQILGQGPELLVQFQDESVVDDSQLPKDRFSAERLKGVDSTLKIQPAELGDSAMYLCASSLAGLAGNLNEQFFGPGTRLTVL.

This rearrangement joins TRBV6-6 to TRBJ1-1; tentatively, D is TRBD1 (5 bases). The CDR3 is made up of 14 amino acids. CDR1 and CDR2 (germline): MNHNY, SVGAGI (reference sequence). V was clipped by 2 bases and J by 0 bases, with 7 bases between them. The CDR3: CASSYQQVNTEAFF. CDR3 DNA sequence: TGTGCCAGCAGTTACCAACAGGTGAACACTGAAGCTTTCTTT.

The chain employs TRBV7-3 and TRBJ2-7; 7 nucleotides match TRBD1. The germline V gene has CDR1 SGHTA and CDR2 FQGTGA. The CDR3 length is 13 residues. V lost 5 bases, J lost 6 bases, and 7 bases stayed unmatched. This CDR3 is CASSPDRDGEQYF. As DNA, the CDR3 is TGTGCCAGCAGCCCCGACAGGGACGGCGAGCAGTACTTC.

V and J are TRBV2 and TRBJ1-6; D is ambiguous. Germline V CDR1 and CDR2: SNHLY, FYNNEI. Trimming removed 4 bases from V and 9 bases from J, with 13 bases in between. This CDR3 contains 14 residues. CDR3 region: CASSAPERGSPLHF. CDR3 DNA sequence: TGTGCCAGCAGTGCGCCGGAAAGAGGTTCACCCCTCCACTTT.

This clone has a single count. This rearrangement joins TRBV12-5 to TRBJ1-6; D remains ambiguous. The V gene lost 2 bases and the J gene lost 4 bases, with 9 bases spanning the gap. The germline gives CDR1 LGHNT, CDR2 FRNRAP. The CDR3 length is 15 residues. CDR3 region: CASGLSRGYNSPLHF. DNA of the CDR3: TGTGCTAGTGGTTTGTCGCGCGGGTATAATTCACCCCTCCACTTT.

The gene calls are TRBV4-1 and TRBJ1-2, with D possibly matching TRBD1 (5 bases). V dropped 2 bases and J dropped 5 bases, with 18 bases sitting between them. Germline loops: CDR1 MGHRA, CDR2 YSYEKL. CDR3 length: 16 residues. The CDR3 sequence: CASSQRSGRERYGYTF. CDR3 nucleotide sequence: TGCGCCAGCAGCCAAAGGTCTGGCAGGGAAAGGTATGGCTACACCTTC.

DNA of the CDR3: TGCGCCAGCGGAACAGGGGGTAATCAGCCCCAGCATTTT. The encoded protein is CASGTGGNQPQHF. The chain recombines TRBV10-1 with TRBJ1-5; 8 nucleotides match TRBD1. Germline V CDR1 and CDR2: WNHNN, SYGVQD (reference sequence). V lost 8 bases, J lost 4 bases, and 4 bases stayed unmatched. CDR3 length: 13 amino acids.

This rearrangement joins TRBV5-1 to TRBJ2-5; 10 bases are shared with TRBD2. CDR3 length: 14 amino acids. Germline CDR1 and CDR2: SGHRS and YFSETQ. Losses at the gene ends were 2 bases for V and 5 bases for J; bases not matched to a gene: 3. CDR3 residues: CASSFRAGGETQYF. CDR3 in DNA: TGCGCCAGCAGCTTTAGAGCGGGGGGGGAGACCCAGTACTTC.

This chain links TRBV12-5 with TRBJ2-1; 13 nucleotides match TRBD2. The CDR3 extends over 16 amino acids. Germline V gene data show CDR1 as LGHNT and CDR2 as FRNRAP. Trimming at V came to 2 bases and at J to 12 bases, leaving 10 bases not matched to a gene. The CDR3 sequence is CASGLPTSTSGRMQFF. The CDR3 DNA is TGTGCTAGTGGTTTGCCCACTTCGACTAGCGGGAGGATGCAGTTCTTC.

V gene TRBV7-9 combines with J gene TRBJ2-7; 8 bases match TRBD1. With 1 base clipped from V and 4 bases from J, the junction kept 6 bases outside the gene matches. The CDR3 contains 15 residues. Germline assignment: CDR1 SEHNR and CDR2 FQNEAQ (reference sequence). This CDR3 is CASSLERDRWYEQYF. In DNA form, the CDR3 reads TGTGCCAGCAGCTTAGAACGGGACAGGTGGTACGAGCAGTACTTC.

The chain couples TRBV7-2 to TRBJ1-5; D remains ambiguous. Germline lookup yields CDR1 SGHTA and CDR2 FQGNSA. The CDR3 is made up of 17 amino acids. V lost 1 base and J 0 bases, leaving 13 bases between the germline ends. CDR3 in amino acids: CASSLGLVGHSNQPQHF. The CDR3 DNA reads as TGTGCCAGCAGCTTAGGACTTGTGGGCCATAGCAATCAGCCCCAGCATTTT.

The chain employs TRBV19 and TRBJ2-1; 10 nucleotides agree with TRBD1. The length of the CDR3 is 16 residues. Germline V gives CDR1 LNHDA, CDR2 SQIVND (reference sequence). V lost 1 base and J lost 7; bases outside the gene matches: 7. The CDR3 loop is CASSIGPGQGLNEQFF. The DNA of the CDR3 is TGTGCCAGTAGTATAGGGCCGGGACAGGGGTTAAATGAGCAGTTCTTC.

DNA of the CDR3: TGTGCCAGCAGCTTATTCAGGATCTCTGGGGCCAACGTCCTGACTTTC. Translation gives CASSLFRISGANVLTF. The chain couples TRBV5-6 to TRBJ2-6, with no clear D. Germline V lookup: CDR1 SGHDT, CDR2 YYEEEE. Trimming left V 2 bases short and J 0 bases short, with 9 bases between. This CDR3 is built from 16 residues.

CDR3 DNA sequence: TGTGCCAGCAGTCCGGACGGCAACTATGGCTACACCTTC. Translating gives CASSPDGNYGYTF. This chain connects TRBV6-2 or TRBV6-3 to TRBJ1-2; D is undetermined. Germline V gene lookup returns CDR1 MNHEY and CDR2 SVGEGT. V was pared by 5 bases and J by 2 bases, with 9 bases between. There are 13 residues in the CDR3.

The rearrangement uses TRBV12-5 and TRBJ2-2; D gene uncertain. Trimming stripped 1 base from V and 4 bases from J, with 10 bases between. Per the germline V gene, CDR1 is LGHNT and CDR2 is FRNRAP. This CDR3 contains 15 residues. CDR3 nucleotides: TGTGCTAGTGGTTTGGCCCCGGGTAGCACCGGGGAGCTGTTTTTT. This translates into CASGLAPGSTGELFF.

V usage is TRBV11-2 and J usage is TRBJ2-7, with 7 bases fitting TRBD1. The CDR3 loop spans 15 amino acids. V shed 6 bases and J 5 bases; nucleotides not matched to a gene: 13. Germline V gene sequence: CDR1 SGHAT, CDR2 FQNNGV. In DNA form, the CDR3 reads TGTGCCAGCAGAGACAGCGACAGGGTGTGGAACGAGCAGTACTTC. It yields the protein CASRDSDRVWNEQYF.

CDR3 residues: CASSPDRVGADTQYF. Written as DNA, the CDR3 is TGTGCCAGCAGCCCCGACAGGGTTGGAGCAGATACGCAGTATTTT. This chain joins TRBV5-5 and TRBJ2-3; 7 bases align to TRBD1. V lost 4 bases to trimming and J lost 4 bases; unmatched junction nucleotides: 9. In germline, CDR1 is SGHKS, CDR2 YYEKEE (reference sequence). This CDR3 has 15 residues.